This T cell receptor (beta chain) was observed in a study of blood T cell repertoires in COVID-19. Overall study: COVID-19 samples collected from the United States, Italy and Spain covered acute and convalescent phases.

How the authors handled the data: Nucleated cell counts were estimated from reference gene primer amplification. Some clones are missing from TCRdb's copy, which holds only in-frame ones; the method was immunoSEQ multiplex PCR. Clone size and the V and J calls come from that table; the DNA yielded D and trimming. Seen here are fewer than 150,000 clones, more than 80% observed once, and the top ten hold roughly 4.5%. The CDR3 has 16 residues. From germline, CDR1 is MDHEN and CDR2 SYDVKM. The V segment lost 5 bases and the J segment 7 bases; nucleotides outside the gene matches: 12. Sequenced input: peripheral blood. This rearrangement joins TRBV28 to TRBJ1-2, with 11 bases lining up with TRBD1. This sequence was found in a human donor in a cohort sampled during active COVID-19. CDR3 amino acids: CASSPPGTGGLGGYTF. As DNA, the CDR3 is TGTGCCAGCAGTCCCCCGGGGACAGGGGGACTGGGTGGCTACACCTTC.